This TCR beta chain derives from a study of tumor-infiltrating lymphocytes in primary liver carcinoma. With around 450 ng total RNA as template and a constant-region primer, TCR beta cDNA was made. Three nested multiplex PCR rounds of slightly modified ARM-PCR generated TCR beta libraries. The opening two PCR rounds, ten to eleven cycles each, paired TRBV1-TRBV30 forward primers with a C-beta reverse primer. From the multiplex PCR reads, TCRdb called clonotypes with MiXCR, one entry per CDR3 protein. Of hundreds of thousands of distinct CDR3 sequences in the sample, about three fifths were seen once. Study-wide findings and caveats: Tumor-adjacent and tumor-blood pairs shared a smaller degree of overlap than tumor region pairs.

There are many counts of this clonotype. Its antigen is unidentified. CDR3 size: 15 residues. The V end lost 3 bases, the J end lost 4 bases, and 12 bases lay between the germline ends. It was unsorted whole blood that yielded blood RNA, and germline DNA was also extracted. The sample was peripheral blood. The V gene is TRBV12-3 or TRBV12-4, the J gene TRBJ2-2, with D tentatively TRBD2 (6 bases). This receptor was identified in a woman younger than 45 with primary liver carcinoma and hepatitis B virus infection. CDR3 protein: CASSFTGVRTGELFF. In DNA form, the CDR3 reads TGTGCCAGCAGTTTCACGGGAGTACGCACCGGGGAGCTGTTTTTT.